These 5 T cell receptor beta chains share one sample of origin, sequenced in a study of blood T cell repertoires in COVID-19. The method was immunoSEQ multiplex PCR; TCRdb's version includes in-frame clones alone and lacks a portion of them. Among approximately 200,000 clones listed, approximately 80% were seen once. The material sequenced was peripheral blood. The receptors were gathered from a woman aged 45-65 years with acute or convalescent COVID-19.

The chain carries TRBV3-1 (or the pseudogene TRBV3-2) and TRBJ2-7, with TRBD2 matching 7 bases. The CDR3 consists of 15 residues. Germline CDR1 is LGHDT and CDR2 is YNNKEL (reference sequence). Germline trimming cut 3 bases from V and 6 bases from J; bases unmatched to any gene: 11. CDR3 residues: CASSHRGGSAAEQYF. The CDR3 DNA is TGTGCCAGCAGCCATCGAGGCGGGAGCGCCGCCGAGCAGTACTTC.

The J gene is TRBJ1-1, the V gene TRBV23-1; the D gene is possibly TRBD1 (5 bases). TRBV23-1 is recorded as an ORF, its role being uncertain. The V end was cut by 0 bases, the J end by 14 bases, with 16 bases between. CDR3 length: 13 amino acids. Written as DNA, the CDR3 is TGCGCCAGCAGTCAATCGGATAGGGCAGGGTGCTTCTTT. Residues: CASSQSDRAGCFF.

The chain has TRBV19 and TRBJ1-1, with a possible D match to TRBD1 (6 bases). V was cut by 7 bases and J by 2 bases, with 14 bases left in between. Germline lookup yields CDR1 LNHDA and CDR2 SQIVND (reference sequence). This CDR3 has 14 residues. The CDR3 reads CASKDRTANTEAFF. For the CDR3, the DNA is TGTGCCAGTAAGGATAGGACAGCTAACACTGAAGCTTTCTTT.

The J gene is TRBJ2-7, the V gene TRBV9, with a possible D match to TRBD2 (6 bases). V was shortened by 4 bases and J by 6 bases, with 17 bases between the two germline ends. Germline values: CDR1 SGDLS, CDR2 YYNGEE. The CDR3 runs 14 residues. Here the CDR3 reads CASSYAELASEQYF. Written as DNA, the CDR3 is TGTGCCAGCAGCTATGCGGAACTAGCTTCCGAGCAGTACTTC.

As DNA, the CDR3 is TGTGCCAGCAGCTTGTCAGAGGCTGTCAGAAACTATGGCTACACCTTC. Protein sequence: CASSLSEAVRNYGYTF. The chain couples TRBV5-6 to TRBJ1-2; D remains unclear. CDR1 is SGHDT and CDR2 is YYEEEE in the germline V gene. The V gene lost 1 base and the J gene lost 2 bases, with 15 bases spanning the gap. The CDR3 is 16 amino acids.